One and the same sample provided the 18 T cell receptor beta chains below, sequenced in a study of control samples from healthy donors and cancer patients. This table comes from immunoSEQ multiplex PCR, and its TCRdb copy is limited to in-frame clones, with some not included. The sample lists about 180,000 clones, 90% occurring once. The sample comprised blood. These receptors all come from a woman between 45 and 60 years old in good health.

The chain links TRBV20-1 to TRBJ1-4; unclear D gene. Germline CDR1 and CDR2: DFQATT and SNEGSKA (reference sequence). The V gene lost 6 bases and the J gene lost 8 bases, with 10 bases spanning the gap. The CDR3 consists of 11 residues. The CDR3 is CSASRGEKLFF. CDR3 bases: TGCAGTGCAAGCCGGGGAGAAAAACTGTTTTTT.

V usage is TRBV10-3 and J usage is TRBJ1-2, with 7 positions matching TRBD1. CDR1 ENHRY and CDR2 SYGVKD come from the germline V gene. V shed 7 bases and J 4 bases; nucleotides not matched to a gene: 6. The CDR3 spans 13 residues. CDR3 in DNA: TGTGCCATCAATCCGACAGGGTCCTATGGCTACACCTTC. Protein sequence: CAINPTGSYGYTF.

V gene TRBV7-2 combines with J gene TRBJ1-1, with TRBD1 as a possible D gene (6 bases). Trimming shortened V by 4 bases and J by 3 bases, and 12 bases separated the two germline ends. The CDR3 has 14 residues. The germline CDR1 and CDR2 sequences are SGHTA and FQGNSA. The CDR3 here is CASSSDRTYTEAFF. The DNA of the CDR3 is TGTGCCAGCAGCTCCGACAGGACCTACACTGAAGCTTTCTTT. The full variable domain, in which reference TRBV7-2 and TRBJ1-1 provide the parts outside the CDR3, is GAGVSQSPSNKVTEKGKDVELRCDPISGHTALYWYRQSLGQGLEFLIYFQGNSAPDKSGLPSDRFSAERTGGSVSTLTIQRTQQEDSAVYLCASSSDRTYTEAFFGQGTRLTVV.

This chain joins TRBV19 and TRBJ1-1; D gene unclear. Germline assignment: CDR1 LNHDA and CDR2 SQIVND (reference sequence). The CDR3 consists of 14 residues. V lost 1 base to trimming and J lost 8 bases, with 14 bases between them. CDR3 bases: TGTGCCAGTAGTATAGGCCCCCCCTTCATGGAAGCTTTCTTT. This gives the protein CASSIGPPFMEAFF.

The chain is built from TRBV5-1 and TRBJ1-1, with D tentatively TRBD1 (5 bases). V gave up 1 base and J gave up 3 bases, with 13 bases separating them. CDR3 length equals 15 residues. Germline V gene lookup returns CDR1 SGHRS and CDR2 YFSETQ. CDR3 nucleotides: TGCGCCAGCAGCTTGTGGGGCAGCGGGGACACTGAAGCTTTCTTT. This translates into CASSLWGSGDTEAFF.

The chain combines TRBV6-2 or TRBV6-3 with TRBJ2-3; D is possibly TRBD2 (6 bases). V was trimmed by 6 bases and J by 2 bases, leaving 15 bases between them. There are 15 residues in the CDR3. Germline V gene sequence: CDR1 MNHEY, CDR2 SVGEGT. This CDR3 is CASSRGTGYTDTQYF. CDR3 coding DNA: TGTGCCAGCAGCCGTGGGACTGGGTACACAGATACGCAGTATTTT.

V usage is TRBV5-4 and J usage is TRBJ1-1; maybe TRBD1 (5 bases). This CDR3 contains 13 residues. The V gene lost 4 bases and the J gene lost 8 bases, with 15 bases spanning the gap. Germline loops: CDR1 SGHNT, CDR2 YYREEE (reference sequence). The CDR3: CASSPGHTNEAFF. Here the CDR3 DNA reads TGTGCCAGCAGCCCAGGACATACCAACGAAGCTTTCTTT. Full variable domain (missing parts from reference TRBV5-4 and TRBJ1-1): ETGVTQSPTHLIKTRGQQVTLRCSSQSGHNTVSWYQQALGQGPQFIFQYYREEENGRGNFPPRFSGLQFPNYSSELNVNALELDDSALYLCASSPGHTNEAFFGQGTRLTVV.

The genes are TRBV5-1 and TRBJ1-1, with D unresolved. The V end lost 6 bases, the J end lost 4 bases, and 16 bases lay between the germline ends. The CDR3 length is 14 residues. Germline assignment: CDR1 SGHRS and CDR2 YFSETQ. The CDR3 reads CASTTQEVGTEAFF. CDR3 bases: TGCGCCAGCACGACTCAAGAAGTGGGCACTGAAGCTTTCTTT.

This clone was detected only once. Distinct nucleotide sequences in the sample also encode this CDR3. The chain uses TRBV27 and TRBJ1-1; D uncertain. Trimming took 2 bases from V and 1 from J, leaving 5 bases between them. The CDR3 is 13 residues long. The germline CDR1 and CDR2 sequences are MNHEY and SMNVEV (reference sequence). Here the CDR3 DNA reads TGTGCCAGCAGTTTAGGCAGGAACACTGAAGCTTTCTTT. Encoded protein: CASSLGRNTEAFF.

The chain couples TRBV28 to TRBJ2-2; 10 bases match TRBD1. Germline values: CDR1 MDHEN, CDR2 SYDVKM. Trimming removed 5 bases from V and 7 bases from J; junction bases left unmatched: 7. This CDR3 is built from 15 residues. CDR3 in DNA: TGTGCCAGCAGTCAGACAGGGGGCATGATCGGGGAGCTGTTTTTT. Its translation: CASSQTGGMIGELFF.

The rearrangement joins TRBV27 to TRBJ2-7; no clear D. Between the trimmed V and J ends, which lost 2 bases and 0 bases, there was a span of 8 bases. The V gene's germline CDR1 is MNHEY and CDR2 SMNVEV (reference sequence). The CDR3 runs 14 residues. CDR3 loop: CASSLAGFSYEQYF. The CDR3, as DNA: TGTGCCAGCAGTTTAGCAGGATTCTCCTACGAGCAGTACTTC.

A single count supports this clone. V usage is TRBV7-6 and J usage is TRBJ2-6; tentatively, D is TRBD1 (5 bases). CDR3 length equals 14 residues. Trimming took 8 bases from V and 1 from J, leaving 9 bases between them. Germline V gene sequence: CDR1 SGHVS, CDR2 FNYEAQ. In nucleotides, the CDR3 is TGTGCCAGCGGTCAGGGATCTGGGGCCAACGTCCTGACTTTC. This encodes CASGQGSGANVLTF.

V usage is TRBV7-2 and J usage is TRBJ2-7; either TRBD1 or TRBD2 may supply D (5 bases each). With 5 bases removed from V and 9 bases from J, the gap between germline ends came to 14 bases. Germline V gene lookup returns CDR1 SGHTA and CDR2 FQGNSA. The CDR3 covers 12 residues. The CDR3 DNA reads as TGTGCCAGCAGCCTATTTCGGGGCAGGCAGTACTTC. It specifies CASSLFRGRQYF.

The chain recombines TRBV28 with TRBJ1-2; 9 bases match TRBD1. Germline V gene lookup returns CDR1 MDHEN and CDR2 SYDVKM. V shed 3 bases and J 8 bases; nucleotides not matched to a gene: 10. CDR3 length: 15 residues. CDR3 DNA sequence: TGTGCCAGCAGTTTGCTTTTCGGGACAGGGAGGGGCTACACCTTC. Translated: CASSLLFGTGRGYTF.

This chain's CDR3 is CATSRDWGGNYGYTF. CDR3 sequence (DNA): TGTGCCACCAGCAGAGATTGGGGCGGAAACTATGGCTACACCTTC. The chain combines TRBV15 with TRBJ1-2; D is possibly TRBD1 (5 bases). Germline V gene data show CDR1 as LNHNV and CDR2 as YYDKDF (reference sequence). CDR3 length: 15 amino acids. V lost 0 bases and J 2 bases, leaving 10 bases between the germline ends.

This clone was detected a few times. This chain links TRBV6-5 with TRBJ2-5; 13 bases are shared with TRBD2. Germline CDR1 MNHEY, CDR2 SVGAGI. The CDR3 extends over 15 amino acids. Trimming took 6 bases from V and 2 from J; bases not matched to a gene: 3. The CDR3 nucleotides are TGTGCCAGCAGGGGGGGACTAGCGGGGCAAGAGACCCAGTACTTC. It is translated as CASRGGLAGQETQYF.

The chain has TRBV2 and TRBJ2-2; TRBD1 matches 7 bases. V lost 6 bases to trimming and J lost 4 bases; unmatched junction nucleotides: 2. This CDR3 has 13 residues. Germline V gene sequence: CDR1 SNHLY, CDR2 FYNNEI. In nucleotides, the CDR3 is TGTGCCAGCAGGACAGGGTTCACCGGGGAGCTGTTTTTT. Encoded protein: CASRTGFTGELFF.

The V call is TRBV15, the J call TRBJ2-3, with a tentative D call TRBD2 (5 bases). CDR3 length: 14 residues. Germline CDR1 is LNHNV and CDR2 is YYDKDF (reference sequence). The V end lost 7 bases, the J end lost 6 bases, and 17 bases lay between the germline ends. CDR3 coding DNA: TGTGCCACCATGATGTCGGGAACGGGGGATACGCAGTATTTT. Its protein is CATMMSGTGDTQYF.